One and the same sample provided the 12 T cell receptor beta chains below, sequenced in a study of blood T cell repertoires in COVID-19 (dated by TCRdb to 2020 to 2021). Library generation was performed with the immunoSEQ multiplex PCR assay. Not all clones reach the TCRdb copy of this immuneACCESS table, which keeps in-frame sequences only. Checked studies attribute under half of the gap to unresolved V genes and leave the rest unexplained. In this sample the table shows 120,000 or so clones, around 83% of which occur a single time. Roughly 5.5% of the sample is held by the ten biggest clonotypes. Sequenced: peripheral blood. These receptors all come from a man older than 75 with active or convalescent COVID-19.

The J gene is TRBJ2-3, the V gene TRBV4-3, with D possibly being TRBD2 (5 bases). Looked up from germline, CDR1 is LGHNA and CDR2 is YSLEER. V lost 0 bases and J lost 3, with 7 bases in between. The CDR3 spans 14 residues. CDR3 sequence: CASSQDGRTDTQYF. The CDR3 DNA is TGCGCCAGCAGCCAAGATGGGAGAACAGATACGCAGTATTTT.

The count of this clone is one. The V and J genes are TRBV5-1 and TRBJ2-7, with D possibly TRBD1 on 7 matching bases. Per germline, CDR1 SGHRS and CDR2 YFSETQ. Trimming removed 0 bases from V and 1 base from J, with 11 bases in between. The CDR3 is made up of 15 amino acids. The CDR3 DNA reads as TGCGCCAGCAGCTTGGGGGCAGGGGGGTCCTACGAGCAGTACTTC. It is translated as CASSLGAGGSYEQYF.

The V gene is TRBV4-2, the J gene TRBJ2-1; TRBD2 matches 15 bases. Germline V gene lookup returns CDR1 LGHNA and CDR2 YNFKEQ. The length of the CDR3 is 20 residues. V trimming: 2 bases; J trimming: 0 bases; junction bases outside the gene matches: 8. The CDR3 sequence is CASSQNPGLAGGYSYNEQFF. The CDR3 nucleotides are TGTGCCAGCAGCCAAAACCCGGGACTAGCGGGGGGATACTCCTACAATGAGCAGTTCTTC.

V is TRBV5-1 and J is TRBJ2-7, with 8 bases aligning to TRBD1. Germline CDR1 and CDR2: SGHRS and YFSETQ. CDR3 length: 15 residues. Trimming removed 1 base from V and 5 bases from J; junction bases left unmatched: 8. CDR3 in amino acids: CASSLTTGGRDEQYF. The CDR3 DNA is TGCGCCAGCAGCTTGACCACAGGGGGTCGGGACGAGCAGTACTTC.

The genes are TRBV5-4 and TRBJ1-2, with 7 bases aligning to TRBD1. The CDR3 has 16 residues. The junction had 13 bases not matched to a gene; V was cut back by 3 bases and J by 5 bases. Looked up from germline, CDR1 is SGHNT and CDR2 is YYREEE (reference sequence). The CDR3 region is CASSSGQDRSLYGYTF. CDR3 bases: TGTGCCAGCAGCTCGGGTCAGGACAGGTCTTTATATGGCTACACCTTC.

The rearrangement joins TRBV7-9 to TRBJ2-2; TRBD2 is a possible D gene (7 bases). The CDR3 has 16 residues. Germline assignment: CDR1 SEHNR and CDR2 FQNEAQ (reference sequence). Trimming shortened V by 7 bases and J by 0 bases, and 15 bases separated the two germline ends. The CDR3 DNA sequence: TGTGCCAGCACCTCAATAGGGGGGGCGAACACCGGGGAGCTGTTTTTT. Translating it yields CASTSIGGANTGELFF.

This clone was seen more than once but under ten times. V gene TRBV9 combines with J gene TRBJ1-4; D possibly corresponds to TRBD1 (6 bases). Trimming left V 0 bases short and J 8 bases short, with 11 bases between. The germline CDR1 and CDR2 sequences are SGDLS and YYNGEE. This CDR3 contains 14 residues. In DNA, the CDR3 is TGTGCCAGCAGCGTAGCAGGGGCGGAAGAAAAACTGTTTTTT. The encoded protein is CASSVAGAEEKLFF.

This clone was seen a handful of times. The chain has TRBV2 and TRBJ1-2, with D possibly TRBD1 on 5 matching bases. Germline V gene sequence: CDR1 SNHLY, CDR2 FYNNEI. V shed 6 bases and J shed 8 bases, with 16 bases lying between them. The CDR3 contains 13 residues. CDR3 nucleotides: TGTGCCAGCAGCCCGGGGGAGGGTCGCGGCTACACCTTC. Translated: CASSPGEGRGYTF.

The gene calls are TRBV4-3 and TRBJ1-6; tentative D call: TRBD1 (5 bases). The CDR3 has 15 residues. Germline loops: CDR1 LGHNA, CDR2 YSLEER. V shed 5 bases and J shed 5 bases, with 13 bases lying between them. Here the CDR3 DNA reads TGCGCCAGCAGCTTAGACAGCCTCAATAATTCACCCCTCCACTTT. It codes for CASSLDSLNNSPLHF.

The rearrangement links TRBV7-2 to TRBJ2-7; 8 nucleotides line up with TRBD1. The V gene's germline CDR1 is SGHTA and CDR2 FQGNSA. V shed 5 bases, J shed 2 bases, and the junction held 5 bases outside the gene matches. This CDR3 has 14 amino acids. CDR3 in amino acids: CASSAMTGAYEQYF. CDR3 DNA: TGTGCCAGCAGCGCAATGACAGGGGCCTACGAGCAGTACTTC.

The rearrangement joins TRBV7-8 to TRBJ2-5; 8 nucleotides align to TRBD1. The trim removed 0 bases at V and 5 bases at J, leaving 11 bases unmatched. This CDR3 is 17 amino acids long. The germline gives CDR1 SGHVS, CDR2 FQNEAQ. The CDR3 coding sequence is TGTGCCAGCAGCTTAGCGCGCGGCAGGGGGCAACAGGAGACCCAGTACTTC. It yields the protein CASSLARGRGQQETQYF.

The chain couples TRBV7-2 to TRBJ1-2; a possible D gene is TRBD1 (6 bases). This CDR3 is built from 14 residues. Trimming pared 5 bases from V and 2 bases from J, leaving 12 bases between. Germline-derived CDR1 and CDR2 are SGHTA and FQGNSA. This CDR3 reads CASSARTENYGYTF. The CDR3 DNA follows: TGTGCCAGCAGCGCCCGGACAGAGAACTATGGCTACACCTTC.